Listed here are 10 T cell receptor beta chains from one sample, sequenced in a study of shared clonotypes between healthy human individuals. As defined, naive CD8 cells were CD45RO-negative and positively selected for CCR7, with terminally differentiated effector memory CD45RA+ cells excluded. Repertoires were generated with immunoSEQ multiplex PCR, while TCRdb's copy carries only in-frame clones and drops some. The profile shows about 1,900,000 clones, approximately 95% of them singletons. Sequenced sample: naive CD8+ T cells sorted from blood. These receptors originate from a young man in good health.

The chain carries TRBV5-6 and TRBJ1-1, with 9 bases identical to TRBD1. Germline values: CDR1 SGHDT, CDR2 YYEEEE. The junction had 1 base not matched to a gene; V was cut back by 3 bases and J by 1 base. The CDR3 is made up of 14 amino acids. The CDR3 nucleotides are TGTGCCAGCAGCTGGACAGGGGCGAACACTGAAGCTTTCTTT. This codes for CASSWTGANTEAFF.

The CDR3 spells CASSLVVLEAQETQYF. CDR3 nucleotide sequence: TGTGCCAGCAGCTTGGTCGTACTAGAAGCACAAGAGACCCAGTACTTC. The V gene is TRBV5-8, the J gene TRBJ2-5, with D maybe TRBD2 (5 bases). Deletions cut 0 bases from V and 2 bases from J, with 14 bases between. The CDR3 runs to 16 residues. Looked up from germline, CDR1 is SGHTS and CDR2 is YDEGEE.

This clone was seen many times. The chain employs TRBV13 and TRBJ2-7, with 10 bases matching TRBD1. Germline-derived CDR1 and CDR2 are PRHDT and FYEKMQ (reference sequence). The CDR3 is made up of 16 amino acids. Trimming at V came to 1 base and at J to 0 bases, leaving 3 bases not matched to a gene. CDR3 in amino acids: CASSLEGDRGSYEQYF. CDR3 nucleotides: TGTGCCAGCAGCTTAGAGGGGGACAGGGGCTCCTACGAGCAGTACTTC.

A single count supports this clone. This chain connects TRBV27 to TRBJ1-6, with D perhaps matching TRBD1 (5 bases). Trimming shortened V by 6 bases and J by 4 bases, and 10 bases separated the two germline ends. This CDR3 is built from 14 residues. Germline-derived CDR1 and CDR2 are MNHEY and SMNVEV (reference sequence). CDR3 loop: CASRTQGYNSPLHF. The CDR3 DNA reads TGTGCCAGCAGAACGCAGGGATATAATTCACCCCTCCACTTT.

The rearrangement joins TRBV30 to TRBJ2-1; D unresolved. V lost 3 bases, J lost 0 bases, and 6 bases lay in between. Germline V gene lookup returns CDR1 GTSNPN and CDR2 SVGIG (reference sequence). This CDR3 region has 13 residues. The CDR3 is CAWSADSYNEQFF. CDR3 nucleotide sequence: TGTGCCTGGAGCGCGGACTCCTACAATGAGCAGTTCTTC.

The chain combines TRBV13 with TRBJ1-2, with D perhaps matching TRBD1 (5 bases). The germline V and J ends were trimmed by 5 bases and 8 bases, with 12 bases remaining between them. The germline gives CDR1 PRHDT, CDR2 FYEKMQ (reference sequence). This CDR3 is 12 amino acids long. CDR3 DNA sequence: TGTGCCAGCAGCCGGACAACTGAAGGCTACACCTTC. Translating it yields CASSRTTEGYTF. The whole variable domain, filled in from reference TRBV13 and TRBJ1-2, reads AAGVIQSPRHLIKEKRETATLKCYPIPRHDTVYWYQQGPGQDPQFLISFYEKMQSDKGSIPDRFSAQQFSDYHSELNMSSLELGDSALYFCASSRTTEGYTFGSGTRLTVV.

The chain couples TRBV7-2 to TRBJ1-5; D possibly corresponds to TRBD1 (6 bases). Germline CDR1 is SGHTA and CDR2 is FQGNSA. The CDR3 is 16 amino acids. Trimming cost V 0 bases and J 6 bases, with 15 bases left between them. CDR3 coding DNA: TGTGCCAGCAGCTTAGCATCCCAGGGGTACGGTCAGCCCCAGCATTTT. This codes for CASSLASQGYGQPQHF.

CDR3 DNA sequence: TGTGCCAGCAGCTTTAGAGATACGCAGTATTTT. Residues: CASSFRDTQYF. The V and J genes are TRBV7-2 and TRBJ2-3; D is unresolved. CDR1 is SGHTA and CDR2 is FQGNSA in the germline V gene. Trimming shortened V by 3 bases and J by 5 bases, and 3 bases separated the two germline ends. There are 11 residues in the CDR3. Supplemented by reference TRBV7-2 and TRBJ2-3, the full variable domain reads GAGVSQSPSNKVTEKGKDVELRCDPISGHTALYWYRQSLGQGLEFLIYFQGNSAPDKSGLPSDRFSAERTGGSVSTLTIQRTQQEDSAVYLCASSFRDTQYFGPGTRLTVL.

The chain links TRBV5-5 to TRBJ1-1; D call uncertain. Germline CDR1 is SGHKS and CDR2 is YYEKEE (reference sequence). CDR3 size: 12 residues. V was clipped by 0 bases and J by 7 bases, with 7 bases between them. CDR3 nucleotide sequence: TGTGCCAGCAGCTTGGATACGGTTGAAGCTTTCTTT. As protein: CASSLDTVEAFF.

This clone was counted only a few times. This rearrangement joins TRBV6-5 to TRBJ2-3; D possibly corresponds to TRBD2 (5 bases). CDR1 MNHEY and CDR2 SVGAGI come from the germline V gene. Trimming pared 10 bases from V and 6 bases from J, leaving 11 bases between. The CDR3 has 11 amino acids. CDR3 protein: CATTREDTQYF. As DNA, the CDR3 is TGTGCCACCACTAGGGAGGATACGCAGTATTTT.